The rows below give T cell receptor beta chains drawn from one sample of a study of OX40 agonist ivuxolimab in advanced cancers. This table comes from immunoSEQ multiplex PCR, and its TCRdb copy is limited to in-frame clones, with some not included. The sample records tens of thousands of clones, 80% to 90% being singletons. The starting material was CD4+ or CD8+ T cells sorted from blood, obtained in a trial of the OX40 agonist ivuxolimab. The receptors here all came from an adult with an advanced solid tumor such as melanoma, head and neck, liver or kidney cancer. Both conserved end residues are part of each CDR3. Clone size is given for some rows only: seen once, a few or many times, or a class if the clone is expanded.

. | TRBV27 | CASSSTGETQYF
. | TRBV28 | CASSAPSLNTEAFF
. | TRBV19 | CASSQREGFSEQYF
. | TRBV18 | CASSTQTSTDTQYF
. | TRBV7-9 | CASSPQVRGTEAFF
. | TRBV15 | CATSTTFGTSGSYNEQFF
. | TRBV7-3 | CASSQGPSGRITGELFF
. | TRBV6-1 | CASSSEGGTQPQHF
once | TRBV19 | CASSMGGDGSQPQHF
. | TRBV7-3 | CASSPGTGLFRANYGYTF
. | TRBV6-1 | CASRDGPGGWETQYF
. | TRBV2 | CASSGGQGSNSPLHF
. | TRBV30 | CAWSNPGIGGYTF
. | TRBV11-2 | CASSLAGVIDEQYF
. | TRBV7-9 | CASSSRTSWKETQYF
few | TRBV1 | CTSSQGLVSHNEQFF
. | TRBV29-1 | CSVASGSSDTQYF
. | TRBV20-1 | CIPSGNYGYTF
. | TRBV2 | CASSPATVGHSPLHF
. | TRBV5-1 | CASSLVAGRLNTEAFF
. | TRBV28 | CASSSPQGGLETQYF
. | TRBV5-1 | CASSSGELVYEQYF
. | TRBV19 | CASSGTSGSGRGSYNEQFF
. | TRBV2 | CASSESFSTDTQYF
. | TRBV19 | CASSFGGINQPQHF
. | TRBV4-1 | CASSQGVQVRGDTQYF
. | TRBV18 | CASSLDRVKAGELFF
. | TRBV9 | CASSPQVTSGNEQFF
. | TRBV5-1 | CASSGSGSGDTQYF
. | TRBV7-9 | CASSLAGGDTQYF
. | TRBV6-1 | CASSEFGAQPLGYGYTF
. | TRBV30 | CAWRTQEDTEAFF
. | TRBV9 | CASSAGQAYGYTF
. | TRBV18 | CASSPPGTSDSYEQYF
. | TRBV5-1 | CASSLEGLGYEQYF
. | TRBV2 | CASLGGNEKLFF
. | TRBV7-2 | CASSSQPPPTDTQYF
. | TRBV11-2 | CASSATSASYEQYF
. | TRBV9 | CASSVGGGVTYNEQFF
. | TRBV7-3 | CASSLRTSGSPNEQFF
. | TRBV5-1 | CASRGIGGTGANVLTF
. | TRBV4-2 | CASSRLLAGANNEQFF
. | TRBV7-9 | CASLIVAGGPGELFF
. | TRBV30 | CAWSSWTGNTGELFF
. | TRBV19 | CASRRGLAVYNEQFF
. | TRBV5-1 | CASSPGQISGNTIYF